This entry concerns a single T cell receptor (beta chain). TCRdb reprocessed the 5' RACE reads, with one entry per CDR3 protein and no DNA. The sample data list around 260,000 distinct CDR3 sequences. The entry originates in a study of T cells expressing NK-cell markers. From germline, CDR1 is ENHRY and CDR2 SYGVKD. The CDR3 has 18 amino acids. J is TRBJ2-3 and V is TRBV10-3; TCRdb's assignment of TRBD1 cannot be checked, as there is no DNA. The TCR comes from a woman aged 18 to 75 in good health. The sample comprised blood T cells: a sorted CD56 or NKG2C T cell subset, CD4+ or CD8+ T cells, or bulk PBMC T cells (not recorded which). This CDR3 reads CAISEGTGYSLATDTQYF.